This T cell receptor (beta chain) was captured by sequencing in a study of T cell responses to AZD1222 COVID-19 vaccine. Measured with immunoSEQ multiplex PCR; TCRdb has only the in-frame clones, and not every one. The sample consists of about 110,000 clones, approximately 91% of them appearing once. CDR1 is SEHNR, CDR2 FQNEAQ, per germline (reference sequence). The CDR3 runs 15 residues. The V end lost 4 bases, the J end lost 1 base, and 13 bases lay between the germline ends. Sample: peripheral blood, taken on day 0 of AZD1222 vaccination. This receptor was obtained from an adult in good health. The gene calls are TRBV7-9 and TRBJ1-1; possibly TRBD1 for D (6 bases). CDR3 sequence: CASSSSSQGNTEAFF. The CDR3, as DNA: TGTGCCAGCAGCTCCTCTTCACAGGGGAACACTGAAGCTTTCTTT. Drawing the rest from reference TRBV7-9 and TRBJ1-1, the complete variable domain is DTGVSQNPRHKITKRGQNVTFRCDPISEHNRLYWYRQTLGQGPEFLTYFQNEAQLEKSRLLSDRFSAERPKGSFSTLEIQRTEQGDSAMYLCASSSSSQGNTEAFFGQGTRLTVV.